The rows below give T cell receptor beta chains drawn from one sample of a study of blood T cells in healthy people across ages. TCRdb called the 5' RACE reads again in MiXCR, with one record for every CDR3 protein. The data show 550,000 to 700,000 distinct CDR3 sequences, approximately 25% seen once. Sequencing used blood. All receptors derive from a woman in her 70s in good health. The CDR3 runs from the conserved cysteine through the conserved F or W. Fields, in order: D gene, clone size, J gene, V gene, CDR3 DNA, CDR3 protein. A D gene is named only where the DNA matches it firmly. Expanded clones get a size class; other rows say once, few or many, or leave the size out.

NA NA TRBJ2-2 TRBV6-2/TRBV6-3 TGTGCCAGCAGTGTGACGGACACCGGGGAGCTGTTTTTT CASSVTDTGELFF
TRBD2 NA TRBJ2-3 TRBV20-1 TGCAGTGCTAGAGATAGCGGGAGGTCGAACACGCAGTATTTT CSARDSGRSNTQYF
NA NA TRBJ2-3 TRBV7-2 TGTGCCAGCAGCTACTCCGGGGCGCGGTATTTT CASSYSGARYF
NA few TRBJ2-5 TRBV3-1 TGTGCCAGCAGCCTAGACCGGGCAGCTAAGCGGCTGATCGTAGAGACCCAGTACTTC CASSLDRAAKRLIVETQYF
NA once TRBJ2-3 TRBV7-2 TGTGCCAGCAGTTACAGGGTCCGCACAGATACGCAGTATTTT CASSYRVRTDTQYF
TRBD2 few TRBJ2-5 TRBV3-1 TGTGCCAGCAGCCCACGACTAGCGGGGGACAGCGAGACCCAGTACTTC CASSPRLAGDSETQYF
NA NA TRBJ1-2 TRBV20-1 TGCAGTGCTAGTGTGGGGGGCACAAATAACTATGGCTACACCTTC CSASVGGTNNYGYTF
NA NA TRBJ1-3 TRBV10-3 TGTGCCATCAGTGAGTCTCAGGGCCGCGACACCATATATTTT CAISESQGRDTIYF
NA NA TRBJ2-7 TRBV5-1 TGCGCCAGCAGCTTCCAACCACAGAGCTCCTACGAGCAGTACTTC CASSFQPQSSYEQYF
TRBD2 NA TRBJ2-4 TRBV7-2 TGTGCCAGCAGCTTCACACTAGCGGCGGCCAAAAACATTCAGTACTTC CASSFTLAAAKNIQYF
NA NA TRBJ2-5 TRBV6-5 TGTGCCAGCAGTTACGAAGATGGGACCCAGTACTTC CASSYEDGTQYF
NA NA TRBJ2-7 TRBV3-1 TGTGCCAGCAGCCAAGAGTACGCAGACTCCTACGAGCAGTACTTC CASSQEYADSYEQYF
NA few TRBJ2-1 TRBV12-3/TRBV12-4 TGTGCCAGCAGTTTAAGGCTAGCAAGTGATGAGCAGTTCTTC CASSLRLASDEQFF
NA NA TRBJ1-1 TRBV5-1 TGCGCCAGCAGCTTAGGTCAAGGGGGATACGGCACTGAAGCTTTCTTT CASSLGQGGYGTEAFF
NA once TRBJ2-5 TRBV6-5 TGTGCCAGCAGTGGAATACAGCAGTCCTCGGGGGAGACCCAGTACTTC CASSGIQQSSGETQYF
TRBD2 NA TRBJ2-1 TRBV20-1 TGCAGTGCTCCCACCGGGACTAGCGGTAATGAGCAGTTCTTC CSAPTGTSGNEQFF
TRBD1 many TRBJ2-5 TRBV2 TGTGCCAGCAGCGGACAGGGGGAAGAGACCCAGTACTTC CASSGQGEETQYF
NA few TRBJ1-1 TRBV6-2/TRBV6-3 TGTGCCAGCAGGGCTTTGGGGGGCCGGTTGAACACTGAAGCTTTCTTT CASRALGGRLNTEAFF
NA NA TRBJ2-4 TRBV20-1 TGCAGCTGGGAACCGACAGGCAAAAACATTCAGTACTTC CSWEPTGKNIQYF
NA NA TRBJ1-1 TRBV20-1 TGCAGTGCTACGGACTTGGGGGGGCATGTTGAAGCTTTCTTT CSATDLGGHVEAFF
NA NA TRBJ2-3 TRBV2 TGTGCCAGCGAACGGGCTTTCACAGATACGCAGTATTTT CASERAFTDTQYF
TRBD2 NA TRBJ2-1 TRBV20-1 TGCAGTGCCTTTAGCGGGGAGAGCCAAATCCGGTTCTTC CSAFSGESQIRFF
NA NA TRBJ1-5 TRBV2 TGTGCCAGCAGTGTTGATGGGACCTATCAGCCCCAGCATTTT CASSVDGTYQPQHF